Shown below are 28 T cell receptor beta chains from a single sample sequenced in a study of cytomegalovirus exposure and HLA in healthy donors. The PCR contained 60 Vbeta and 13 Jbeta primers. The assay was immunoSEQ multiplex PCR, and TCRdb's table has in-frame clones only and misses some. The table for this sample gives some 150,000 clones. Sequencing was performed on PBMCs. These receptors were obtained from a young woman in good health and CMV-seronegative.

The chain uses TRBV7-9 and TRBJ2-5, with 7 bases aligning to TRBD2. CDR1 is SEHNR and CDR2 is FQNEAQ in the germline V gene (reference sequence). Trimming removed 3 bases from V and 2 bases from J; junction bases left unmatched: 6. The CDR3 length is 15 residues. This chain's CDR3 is CASSFMAGEQETQYF. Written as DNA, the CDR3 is TGTGCCAGCAGCTTTATGGCGGGAGAGCAAGAGACCCAGTACTTC. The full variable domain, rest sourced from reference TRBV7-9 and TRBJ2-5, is DTGVSQNPRHKITKRGQNVTFRCDPISEHNRLYWYRQTLGQGPEFLTYFQNEAQLEKSRLLSDRFSAERPKGSFSTLEIQRTEQGDSAMYLCASSFMAGEQETQYFGPGTRLLVL.

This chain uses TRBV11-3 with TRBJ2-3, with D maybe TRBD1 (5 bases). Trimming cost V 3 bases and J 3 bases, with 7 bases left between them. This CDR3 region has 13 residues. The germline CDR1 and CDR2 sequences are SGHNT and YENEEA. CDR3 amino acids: CASSFRGTDTQYF. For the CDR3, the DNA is TGTGCCAGCAGCTTTAGGGGAACAGATACGCAGTATTTT.

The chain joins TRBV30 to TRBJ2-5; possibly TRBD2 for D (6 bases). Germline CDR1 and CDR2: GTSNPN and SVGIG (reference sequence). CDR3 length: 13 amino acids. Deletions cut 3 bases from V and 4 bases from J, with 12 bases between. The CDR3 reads CAWSGLALETQYF. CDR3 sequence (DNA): TGTGCCTGGAGCGGTCTAGCGCTAGAGACCCAGTACTTC.

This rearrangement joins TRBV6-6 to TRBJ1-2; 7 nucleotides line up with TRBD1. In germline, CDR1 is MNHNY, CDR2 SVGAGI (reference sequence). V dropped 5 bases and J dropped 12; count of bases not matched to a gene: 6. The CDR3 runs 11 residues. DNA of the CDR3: TGTGCCAGCAGTCTTACAGGGGACCACACCTTC. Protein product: CASSLTGDHTF.

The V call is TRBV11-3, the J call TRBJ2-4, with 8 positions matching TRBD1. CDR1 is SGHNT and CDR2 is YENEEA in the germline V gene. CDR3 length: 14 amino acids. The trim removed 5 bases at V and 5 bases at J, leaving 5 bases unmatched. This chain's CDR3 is CASSQGQVENIQYF. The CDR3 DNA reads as TGTGCCAGCAGCCAGGGACAGGTCGAAAACATTCAGTACTTC.

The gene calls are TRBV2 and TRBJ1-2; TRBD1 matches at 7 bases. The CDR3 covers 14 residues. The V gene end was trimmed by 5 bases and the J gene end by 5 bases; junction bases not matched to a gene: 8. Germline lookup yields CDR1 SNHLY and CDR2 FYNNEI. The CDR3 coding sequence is TGTGCCAGCAGTCCAAGGGGACAGTTTTATGGCTACACCTTC. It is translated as CASSPRGQFYGYTF.

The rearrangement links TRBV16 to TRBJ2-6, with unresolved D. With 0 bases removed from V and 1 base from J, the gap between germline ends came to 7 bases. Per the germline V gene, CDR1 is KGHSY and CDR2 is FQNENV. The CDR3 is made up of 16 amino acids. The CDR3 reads CASSQSGPSGANVLTF. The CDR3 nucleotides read TGTGCCAGCAGCCAATCTGGGCCTTCTGGGGCCAACGTCCTGACTTTC.

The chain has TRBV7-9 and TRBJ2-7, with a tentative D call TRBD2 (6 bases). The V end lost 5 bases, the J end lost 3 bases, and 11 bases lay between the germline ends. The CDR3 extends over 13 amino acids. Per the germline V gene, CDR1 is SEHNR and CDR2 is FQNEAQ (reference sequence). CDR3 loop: CASSVRRDYEQYF. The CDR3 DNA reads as TGTGCCAGCAGCGTCCGGAGGGACTACGAGCAGTACTTC.

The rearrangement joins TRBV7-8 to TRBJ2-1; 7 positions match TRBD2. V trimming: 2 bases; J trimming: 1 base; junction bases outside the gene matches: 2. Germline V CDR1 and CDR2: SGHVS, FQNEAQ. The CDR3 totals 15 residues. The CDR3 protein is CASSLLADSYNEQFF. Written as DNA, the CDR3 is TGTGCCAGCAGCTTACTAGCGGATTCCTACAATGAGCAGTTCTTC.

Written as DNA, the CDR3 is TGTGCCAGCAGCTTAGCATGGACTAGCGGAGAAACCGGGGAGCTGTTTTTT. Protein product: CASSLAWTSGETGELFF. The chain couples TRBV7-6 to TRBJ2-2, with TRBD2 identical over 10 bases. The CDR3 loop spans 17 amino acids. V lost 0 bases and J lost 5; bases outside the gene matches: 6. Germline V gives CDR1 SGHVS, CDR2 FNYEAQ.

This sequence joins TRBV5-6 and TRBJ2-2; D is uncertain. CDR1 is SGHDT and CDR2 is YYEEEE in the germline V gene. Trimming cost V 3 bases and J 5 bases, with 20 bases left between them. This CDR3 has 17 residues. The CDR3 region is CASSSTLSTPTTGELFF. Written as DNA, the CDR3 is TGTGCCAGCAGCTCCACCCTTTCGACACCCACAACCGGGGAGCTGTTTTTT.

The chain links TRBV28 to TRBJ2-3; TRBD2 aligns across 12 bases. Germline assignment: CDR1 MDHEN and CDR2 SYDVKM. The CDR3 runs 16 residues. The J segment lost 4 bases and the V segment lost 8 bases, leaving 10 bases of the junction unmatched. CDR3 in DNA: TGTGCCAGCGGAAGACTAGCGGGAGCTTGGGCAGATACGCAGTATTTT. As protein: CASGRLAGAWADTQYF.

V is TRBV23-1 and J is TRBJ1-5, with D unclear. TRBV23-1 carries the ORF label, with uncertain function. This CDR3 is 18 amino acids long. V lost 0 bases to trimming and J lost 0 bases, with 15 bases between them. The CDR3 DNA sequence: TGCGCCAGCAGTCAATCGGTCGCACAGTCTCATAGCAATCAGCCCCAGCATTTT. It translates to CASSQSVAQSHSNQPQHF.

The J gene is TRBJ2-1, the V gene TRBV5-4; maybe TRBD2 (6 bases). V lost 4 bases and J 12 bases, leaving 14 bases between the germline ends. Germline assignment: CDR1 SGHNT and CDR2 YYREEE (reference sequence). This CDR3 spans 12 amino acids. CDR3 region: CASSTLKRAQFF. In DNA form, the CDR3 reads TGTGCCAGCAGCACCCTTAAGCGGGCGCAGTTCTTC.

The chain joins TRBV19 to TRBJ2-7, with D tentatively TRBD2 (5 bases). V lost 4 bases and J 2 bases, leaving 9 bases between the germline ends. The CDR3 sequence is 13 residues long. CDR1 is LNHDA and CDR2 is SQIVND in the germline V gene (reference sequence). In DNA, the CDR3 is TGTGCCAGTAGTAGGGCTAGCCCCTACGAGCAGTACGTC. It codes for CASSRASPYEQYV.

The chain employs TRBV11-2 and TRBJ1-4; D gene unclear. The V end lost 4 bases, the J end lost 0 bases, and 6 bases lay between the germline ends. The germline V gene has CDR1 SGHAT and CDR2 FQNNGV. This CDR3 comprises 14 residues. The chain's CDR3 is CASSWATTNEKLFF. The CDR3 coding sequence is TGTGCCAGCAGCTGGGCTACAACTAATGAAAAACTGTTTTTT.

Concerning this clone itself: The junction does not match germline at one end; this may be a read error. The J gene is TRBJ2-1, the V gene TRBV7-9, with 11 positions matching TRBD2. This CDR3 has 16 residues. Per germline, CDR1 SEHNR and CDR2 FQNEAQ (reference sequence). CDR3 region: CASSLVAGGAYNEQFF. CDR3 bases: TGTGCCAGCAGTTTAGTAGCGGGAGGGGCCTACAATGAGCAGTTCTTC.

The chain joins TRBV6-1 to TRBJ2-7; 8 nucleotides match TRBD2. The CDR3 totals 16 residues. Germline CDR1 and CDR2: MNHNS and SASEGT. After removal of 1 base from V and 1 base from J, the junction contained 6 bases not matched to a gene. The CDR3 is CASSEEAGGTSYEQYV. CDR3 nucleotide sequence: TGTGCCAGCAGTGAAGAGGCGGGAGGAACTTCCTACGAGCAGTACGTC.

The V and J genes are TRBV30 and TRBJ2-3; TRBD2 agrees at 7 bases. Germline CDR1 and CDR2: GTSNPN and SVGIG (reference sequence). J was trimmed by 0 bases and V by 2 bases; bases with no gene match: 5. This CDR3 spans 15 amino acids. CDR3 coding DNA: TGTGCCTGGAGTTCAGCGGGAACTAGCACAGATACGCAGTATTTT. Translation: CAWSSAGTSTDTQYF.

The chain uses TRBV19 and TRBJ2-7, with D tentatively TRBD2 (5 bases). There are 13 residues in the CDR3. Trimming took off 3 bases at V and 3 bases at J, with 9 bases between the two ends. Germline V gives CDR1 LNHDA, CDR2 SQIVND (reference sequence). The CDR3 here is CASSMVGIYEQYF. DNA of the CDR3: TGTGCCAGTAGTATGGTCGGGATCTACGAGCAGTACTTC.

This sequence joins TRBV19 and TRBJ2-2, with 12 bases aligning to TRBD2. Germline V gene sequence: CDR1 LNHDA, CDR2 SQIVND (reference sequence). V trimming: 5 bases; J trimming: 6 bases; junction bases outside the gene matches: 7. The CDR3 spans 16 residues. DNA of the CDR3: TGTGCCAGTAGTCTCCTAGCGGGAGGGTATGCCGGGGAGCTGTTTTTT. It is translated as CASSLLAGGYAGELFF.

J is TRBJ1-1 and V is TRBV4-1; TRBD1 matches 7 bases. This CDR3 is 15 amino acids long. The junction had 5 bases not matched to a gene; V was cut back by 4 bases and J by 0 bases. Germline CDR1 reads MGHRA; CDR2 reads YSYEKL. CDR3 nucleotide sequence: TGCGCCAGCAGCCCGACAGGGTCTTTGAACACTGAAGCTTTCTTT. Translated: CASSPTGSLNTEAFF.

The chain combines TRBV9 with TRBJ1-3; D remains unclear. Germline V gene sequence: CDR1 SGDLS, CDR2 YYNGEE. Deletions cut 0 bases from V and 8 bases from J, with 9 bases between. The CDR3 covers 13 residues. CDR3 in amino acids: CASSVAIADTIYF. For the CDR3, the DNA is TGTGCCAGCAGCGTAGCTATAGCGGACACCATATATTTT.

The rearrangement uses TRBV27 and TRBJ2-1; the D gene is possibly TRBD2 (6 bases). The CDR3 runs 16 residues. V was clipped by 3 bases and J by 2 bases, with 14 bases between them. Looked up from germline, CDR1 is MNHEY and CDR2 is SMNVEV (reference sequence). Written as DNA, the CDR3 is TGTGCCAGCAGTTTTGGCAGCGGGTACACCTACAATGAGCAGTTCTTC. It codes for CASSFGSGYTYNEQFF.

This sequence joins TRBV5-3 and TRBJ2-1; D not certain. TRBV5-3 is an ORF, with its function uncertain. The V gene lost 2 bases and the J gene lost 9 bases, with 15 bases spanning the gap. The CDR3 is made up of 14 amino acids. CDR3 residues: CARSFPKDGGEQFF. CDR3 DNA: TGTGCCAGAAGCTTCCCCAAAGATGGCGGTGAGCAGTTCTTC.

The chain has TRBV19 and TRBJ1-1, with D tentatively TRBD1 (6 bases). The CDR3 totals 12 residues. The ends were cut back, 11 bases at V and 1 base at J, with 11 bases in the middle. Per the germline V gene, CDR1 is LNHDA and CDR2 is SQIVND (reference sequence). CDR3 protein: CASGQRNTEAFF. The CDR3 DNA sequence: TGTGCCTCCGGACAGAGGAACACTGAAGCTTTCTTT. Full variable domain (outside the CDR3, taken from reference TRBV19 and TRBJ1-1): DGGITQSPKYLFRKEGQNVTLSCEQNLNHDAMYWYRQDPGQGLRLIYYSQIVNDFQKGDIAEGYSVSREKKESFPLTVTSAQKNPTAFYLCASGQRNTEAFFGQGTRLTVV.

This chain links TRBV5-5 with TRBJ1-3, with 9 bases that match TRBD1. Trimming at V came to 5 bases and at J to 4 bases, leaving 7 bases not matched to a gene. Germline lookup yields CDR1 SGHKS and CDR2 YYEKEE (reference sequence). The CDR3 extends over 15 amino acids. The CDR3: CASRFSGTGGNTIYF. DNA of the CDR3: TGTGCCAGCAGATTCTCCGGGACAGGGGGAAACACCATATATTTT.

CDR3 sequence reads: CASSLGGRGSDTQYF. The CDR3 nucleotides are TGTGCCAGCAGCTTAGGTGGGAGGGGCTCAGATACGCAGTATTTT. The chain couples TRBV9 to TRBJ2-3; TRBD2 matches at 7 bases. The CDR3 sequence is 15 residues long. The V gene end was trimmed by 4 bases and the J gene end by 4 bases; junction bases not matched to a gene: 9. Germline V gene sequence: CDR1 SGDLS, CDR2 YYNGEE. Drawing the rest from reference TRBV9 and TRBJ2-3, the complete variable domain is DSGVTQTPKHLITATGQRVTLRCSPRSGDLSVYWYQQSLDQGLQFLIQYYNGEERAKGNILERFSAQQFPDLHSELNLSSLELGDSALYFCASSLGGRGSDTQYFGPGTRLTVL.